This T cell receptor beta chain is drawn from a study of blood T cell repertoires in COVID-19. Study overall: Sources were T cells, B-cell-depleted T cells, or PBMCs; the material itself was cDNA or gDNA.

Trimming took 5 bases from V and 1 from J, leaving 8 bases between them. From germline, CDR1 is MNHEY and CDR2 SMNVEV (reference sequence). The CDR3 totals 13 residues. Everyone who took part was 18 to 89 years old, and they came from about two dozen US areas. As originally analysed: Amplifying reference gene primers gave estimates of nucleated cell counts. Sequencing used immunoSEQ multiplex PCR; TCRdb keeps in-frame clones, though not all of them. The V and J calls and clone size are taken from that table; D and trimming were inferred from the DNA. Among approximately 350,000 clones listed, roughly 80% were seen once. This clone was observed a handful of times.

The V and J genes are TRBV27 and TRBJ1-1, with D unclear. This sequence originates from a woman between 45 and 65 years old who had recovered from COVID-19. Sequenced sample: PBMCs or T cells enriched from blood (not recorded which). The CDR3 coding sequence is TGTGCCAGCAGTCCCCGACAGAACACTGAAGCTTTCTTT. It codes for CASSPRQNTEAFF.